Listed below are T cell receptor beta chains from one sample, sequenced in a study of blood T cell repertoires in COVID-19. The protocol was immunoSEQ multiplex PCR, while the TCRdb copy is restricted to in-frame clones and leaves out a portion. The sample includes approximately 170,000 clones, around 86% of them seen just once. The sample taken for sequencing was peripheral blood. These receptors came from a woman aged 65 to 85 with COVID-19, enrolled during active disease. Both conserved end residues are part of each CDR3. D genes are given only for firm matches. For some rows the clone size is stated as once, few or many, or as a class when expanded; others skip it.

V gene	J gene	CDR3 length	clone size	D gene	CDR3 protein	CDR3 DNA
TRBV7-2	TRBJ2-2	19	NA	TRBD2	CASSLTLTSGRSQGGELFF	TGTGCCAGCAGCTTGACCCTGACTAGCGGGAGGTCTCAGGGGGGGGAGCTGTTTTTT
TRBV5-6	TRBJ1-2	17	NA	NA	CASSLGQGGDGPYGYTF	TGTGCCAGCAGCTTGGGGCAGGGCGGAGATGGACCCTATGGCTACACCTTC
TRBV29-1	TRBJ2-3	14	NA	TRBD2	CSVATSGRTDTQYF	TGCAGCGTGGCGACTAGCGGGAGGACAGATACGCAGTATTTT
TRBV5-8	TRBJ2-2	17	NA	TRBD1	CASSLSYGQGFTGELFF	TGTGCCAGCAGCTTGTCTTACGGACAGGGGTTCACCGGGGAGCTGTTTTTT
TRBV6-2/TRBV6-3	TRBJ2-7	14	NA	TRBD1	CASSRTGIIYEQYF	TGTGCCAGCAGTAGGACAGGGATTATCTACGAGCAGTACTTC
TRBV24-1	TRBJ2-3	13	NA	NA	CATSDPSTDTQYF	TGTGCCACCAGTGACCCGAGCACAGATACGCAGTATTTT
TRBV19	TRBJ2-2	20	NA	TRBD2	CASKMTGLAGALVGTGELFF	TGTGCCAGTAAAATGACCGGACTAGCGGGAGCCCTAGTAGGGACCGGGGAGCTGTTTTTT
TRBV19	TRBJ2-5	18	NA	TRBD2	CASSSRGTSGSGEETQYF	TGTGCCAGTAGCAGCCGCGGGACTAGCGGGAGCGGGGAAGAGACCCAGTACTTC
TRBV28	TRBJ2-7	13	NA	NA	CASRPGQRYEQYF	TGTGCCAGCAGGCCCGGACAGCGCTACGAGCAGTACTTC
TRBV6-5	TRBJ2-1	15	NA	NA	CASSYLRGSGYEQFF	TGTGCCAGCAGTTATCTTCGGGGGTCGGGGTATGAGCAGTTCTTC
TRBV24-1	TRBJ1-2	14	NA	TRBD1	CATSDGQGRYGYTF	TGTGCCACCAGTGACGGACAGGGTCGCTATGGCTACACCTTC
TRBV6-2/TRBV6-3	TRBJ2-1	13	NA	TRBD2	CASSQTSGRAAFF	TGTGCCAGCAGCCAAACTAGCGGGAGGGCCGCATTCTTC
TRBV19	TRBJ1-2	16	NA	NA	CASSIDQLGLIYGYTF	TGTGCCAGTAGTATAGATCAATTGGGCCTAATCTATGGCTACACCTTC
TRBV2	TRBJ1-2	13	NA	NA	CASSGRANYGYTF	TGTGCCAGCAGTGGAAGAGCTAACTATGGCTACACCTTC
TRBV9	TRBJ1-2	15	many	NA	CASSARTEANYGYTF	TGTGCCAGCAGCGCCCGGACAGAAGCTAACTATGGCTACACCTTC
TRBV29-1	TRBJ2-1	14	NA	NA	CSVEWGGPRDEQFF	TGCAGCGTTGAATGGGGGGGCCCCAGGGATGAGCAGTTCTTC
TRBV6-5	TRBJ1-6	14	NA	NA	CASTLGRDNSPLHF	TGTGCCAGCACCCTGGGGAGAGATAATTCACCCCTCCACTTT
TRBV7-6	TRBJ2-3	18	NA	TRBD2	CASSSLGPSGSSTDTQYF	TGTGCCAGCAGCTCCTTAGGGCCTAGCGGGAGCAGCACAGATACGCAGTATTTT
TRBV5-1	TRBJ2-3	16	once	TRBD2	CASSPGLAAARDTQYF	TGCGCCAGCAGCCCCGGCCTAGCGGCAGCCCGGGATACGCAGTATTTT
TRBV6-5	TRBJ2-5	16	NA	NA	CASSYTSRTAQETQYF	TGTGCCAGCAGTTACACTTCACGCACAGCACAAGAGACCCAGTACTTC
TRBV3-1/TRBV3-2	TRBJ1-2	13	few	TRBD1	CASSQTGVYGYTF	TGTGCCAGCAGCCAGACAGGGGTTTATGGCTACACCTTC
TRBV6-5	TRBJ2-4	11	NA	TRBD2	CATEAGGGQYF	TGTGCCACGGAAGCGGGAGGAGGTCAGTACTTC
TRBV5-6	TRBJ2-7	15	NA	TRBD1	CASSGETGFLGEQYF	TGTGCCAGCAGCGGGGAGACAGGGTTTTTGGGCGAGCAGTACTTC
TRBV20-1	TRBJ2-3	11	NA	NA	CSALNSDTQYF	TGCAGTGCCCTGAACTCAGATACGCAGTATTTT
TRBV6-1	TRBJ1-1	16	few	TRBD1	CASSEVLGQGGTEAFF	TGTGCCAGCAGTGAAGTCCTGGGACAGGGAGGCACTGAAGCTTTCTTT
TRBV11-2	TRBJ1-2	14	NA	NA	CASSLGSSVGGYTF	TGTGCCAGCAGCTTAGGATCTTCCGTCGGGGGCTACACCTTC
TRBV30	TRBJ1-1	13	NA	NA	CAWSIQGNTEAFF	TGTGCCTGGAGTATTCAGGGGAACACTGAAGCTTTCTTT
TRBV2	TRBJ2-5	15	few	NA	CASSHPVQGGETQYF	TGTGCCAGCAGTCACCCGGTACAGGGGGGGGAGACCCAGTACTTC
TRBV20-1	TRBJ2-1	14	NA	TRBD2	CSASSGRAGNEQFF	TGCAGTGCTAGTAGCGGGAGGGCCGGGAATGAGCAGTTCTTC
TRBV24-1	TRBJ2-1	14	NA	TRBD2	CATRSRTSRVEQFF	TGTGCCACCAGATCAAGGACTAGCCGGGTTGAGCAGTTCTTC
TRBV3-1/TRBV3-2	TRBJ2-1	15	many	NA	CASSQAPSGSHEQFF	TGTGCCAGCAGCCAAGCTCCCTCAGGGTCCCATGAGCAGTTCTTC
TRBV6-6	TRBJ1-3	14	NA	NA	CASTLPFSGNTIYF	TGTGCCAGCACCCTTCCCTTCTCTGGAAACACCATATATTTT
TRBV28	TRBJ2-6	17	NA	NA	CASSPRQGDAGANVLTF	TGTGCCAGCAGTCCAAGACAAGGTGACGCTGGGGCCAACGTCCTGACTTTC
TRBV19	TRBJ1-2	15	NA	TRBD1	CASSGNDRGIYGYTF	TGTGCCAGTAGCGGGAACGACAGGGGCATCTATGGCTACACCTTC
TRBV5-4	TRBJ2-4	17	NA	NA	CASSLVGLAKDRNIQYF	TGTGCCAGCAGCTTGGTGGGCCTTGCGAAGGATCGTAACATTCAGTACTTC
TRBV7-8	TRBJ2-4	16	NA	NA	CASSLGAGTAKNIQYF	TGTGCCAGCAGCTTAGGCGCGGGGACAGCCAAAAACATTCAGTACTTC
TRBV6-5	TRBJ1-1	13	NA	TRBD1	CASRRQGRTEAFF	TGTGCCAGCAGGAGACAGGGGCGCACTGAAGCTTTCTTT
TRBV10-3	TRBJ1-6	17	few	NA	CAISETQGGQNNSPLHF	TGTGCCATCAGTGAAACACAGGGTGGGCAAAATAATTCACCCCTCCACTTT
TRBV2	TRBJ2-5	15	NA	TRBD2	CASRARLAGEETQYF	TGTGCCAGCAGGGCCAGACTAGCGGGAGAAGAGACCCAGTACTTC
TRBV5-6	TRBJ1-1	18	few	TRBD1	CASSLFVRTGDMNTEAFF	TGTGCCAGCAGCTTGTTTGTTAGGACAGGGGACATGAACACTGAAGCTTTCTTT
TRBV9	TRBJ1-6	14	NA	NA	CASSVREGGSPLHF	TGTGCCAGCAGCGTCCGAGAAGGGGGATCACCCCTCCACTTT
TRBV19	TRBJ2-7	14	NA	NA	CASSIESPGYEQYF	TGTGCCAGTAGTATAGAAAGCCCGGGCTACGAGCAGTACTTC
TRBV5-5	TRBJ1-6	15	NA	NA	CASSLIQGGGSPLHF	TGTGCCAGCAGCCTTATCCAAGGCGGTGGTAGTCCCCTCCACTTT
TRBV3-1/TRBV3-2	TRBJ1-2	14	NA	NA	CASSQAEGFSGYTF	TGTGCCAGCAGCCAAGCGGAGGGGTTCTCTGGCTACACCTTC
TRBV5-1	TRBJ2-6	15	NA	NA	CASSLAGSGANVLTF	TGCGCCAGCAGCTTGGCAGGGTCCGGGGCCAACGTCCTGACTTTC
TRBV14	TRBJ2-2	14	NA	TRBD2	CASSRLAETGELFF	TGTGCCAGCAGCCGACTAGCCGAGACCGGGGAGCTGTTTTTT